Below, 13 T cell receptor beta chains from the same sample are listed, as sequenced in a study of identical twins. TCRdb used MiXCR to reprocess the 5' RACE reads, holding one entry per CDR3 protein. Among roughly 630,000 distinct CDR3 sequences listed, roughly 7.1% were seen once. These same data were also listed under a study on yellow fever vaccine responses in identical twins.

The sample comprised PBMCs. The source is a woman younger than 35 in good health.

The rearrangement joins TRBV4-1 to TRBJ2-7, with TRBD1 matching over 7 bases. This CDR3 is 13 amino acids long. The J segment lost 6 bases and the V segment lost 4 bases, leaving 6 bases of the junction unmatched. Germline V CDR1 and CDR2: MGHRA, YSYEKL. The CDR3 region is CASSRSRGTEQYF. The CDR3 nucleotides read TGCGCCAGCAGCCGATCCAGGGGGACCGAGCAGTACTTC.

The chain couples TRBV7-8 to TRBJ2-3, with D possibly being TRBD1 or TRBD2 (6 bases each). The CDR3 is made up of 17 amino acids. The V end was cut by 4 bases, the J end by 0 bases, with 17 bases between. The germline V gene encodes CDR1 SGHVS and CDR2 FQNEAQ. CDR3 bases: TGTGCCAGCAGCTCGGTCGGGGGCTGGTATAGCACAGATACGCAGTATTTT. It specifies CASSSVGGWYSTDTQYF. Drawing the rest from reference TRBV7-8 and TRBJ2-3, the complete variable domain is GAGVSQSPRYKVAKRGQDVALRCDPISGHVSLFWYQQALGQGPEFLTYFQNEAQLDKSGLPSDRFFAERPEGSVSTLKIQRTQQEDSAVYLCASSSVGGWYSTDTQYFGPGTRLTVL.

The rearrangement joins TRBV29-1 to TRBJ2-3; D gene ambiguous. The germline CDR1 and CDR2 sequences are SQVTM and ANQGSEA. CDR3 length: 15 residues. The DNA of the CDR3 is TGCAGTGCGTGGGCGGTGGGCCAGGTTCAAGATACGCAGTATTTT. Translating gives CSAWAVGQVQDTQYF.

This clonotype was seen only a few times. This chain joins TRBV20-1 and TRBJ2-1; the D call may be TRBD1 or TRBD2 (5 bases each). V was shortened by 4 bases and J by 7 bases, with 26 bases between the two germline ends. The CDR3 length is 17 residues. Germline CDR1 DFQATT, CDR2 SNEGSKA (reference sequence). In DNA form, the CDR3 reads TGCAGTGCTAAAAAAAGCGGTGGGACGGCGACTTTTAATGAGCAGTTCTTC. This encodes CSAKKSGGTATFNEQFF.

This clonotype was found a few times. The rearrangement links TRBV11-3 to TRBJ2-6; the D is unclear. The V gene lost 0 bases and the J gene lost 0 bases, with 6 bases spanning the gap. Looked up from germline, CDR1 is SGHNT and CDR2 is YENEEA. The CDR3 runs 16 residues. DNA for the CDR3: TGTGCCAGCAGCTTAGATTCGAGCTCTGGGGCCAACGTCCTGACTTTC. Its translation is CASSLDSSSGANVLTF.

This clonotype came up a few times. V usage is TRBV10-3 and J usage is TRBJ2-4; no clear D gene. The CDR3 runs to 15 residues. V dropped 6 bases and J dropped 0 bases, with 12 bases sitting between them. Germline CDR1 ENHRY, CDR2 SYGVKD. The CDR3 protein is CAIRDPILAKNIQYF. The CDR3 region has the DNA TGTGCCATCAGAGACCCTATACTAGCCAAAAACATTCAGTACTTC.

CDR3 residues: CASSQEREKLQETQYF. The CDR3 DNA sequence: TGTGCCAGCAGCCAAGAAAGGGAGAAATTACAAGAGACCCAGTACTTC. The chain links TRBV14 to TRBJ2-5; TRBD2 might be the D (5 bases). The CDR3 has 16 residues. V lost 0 bases and J lost 2, with 13 bases in between. The germline V gene has CDR1 SGHDN and CDR2 FVKESK.

This clonotype was counted ten times or more. The chain recombines TRBV12-3 or TRBV12-4 with TRBJ1-2, with D tentatively TRBD1 (5 bases). Trimming left V 5 bases short and J 4 bases short, with 14 bases between. The CDR3 loop spans 14 amino acids. The CDR3 DNA reads as TGTGCCAGCAGTCCGCCTTGGGGCACCTATGGCTACACCTTC. Amino acid sequence: CASSPPWGTYGYTF.

This clonotype was seen at least ten times. V and J are TRBV24-1 and TRBJ2-7, with 7 positions matching TRBD2. V shed 3 bases and J 3 bases; nucleotides not matched to a gene: 10. The germline gives CDR1 KGHDR, CDR2 SFDVKD. This CDR3 comprises 16 residues. The chain's CDR3 is CATSDPPFRGDYEQYF. The CDR3 DNA reads TGTGCCACCAGTGATCCCCCATTCCGGGGGGACTACGAGCAGTACTTC.

This clonotype was recorded at least ten times. This chain uses TRBV20-1 with TRBJ2-1; the match to TRBD2 covers 7 bases. Germline-derived CDR1 and CDR2 are DFQATT and SNEGSKA (reference sequence). This CDR3 region has 15 residues. V lost 3 bases and J lost 5; bases outside the gene matches: 10. CDR3 loop: CSASIGEGLDNEQFF. The CDR3 region has the DNA TGCAGTGCTAGCATAGGGGAGGGCCTCGACAATGAGCAGTTCTTC.

This clonotype was counted only a few times. The chain uses TRBV29-1 and TRBJ2-2; D uncertain. The CDR3 is 13 amino acids. Per germline, CDR1 SQVTM and CDR2 ANQGSEA. V lost 3 bases and J 0 bases, leaving 5 bases between the germline ends. The CDR3: CSVEVSNTGELFF. In DNA, the CDR3 is TGCAGCGTTGAGGTATCGAACACCGGGGAGCTGTTTTTT.

This clonotype was detected once. The junction departs from the called germline gene at one end, perhaps through a read error. CDR3 nucleotide sequence: TGTGCCAGCAGTCCCGATAGTGGGGAGACCCAGCACTTC. This codes for CASSPDSGETQHF. The genes are TRBV2 and TRBJ2-5; a possible D gene is TRBD2 (5 bases). Germline V gene sequence: CDR1 SNHLY, CDR2 FYNNEI. The CDR3 contains 13 residues.

The gene calls are TRBV28 and TRBJ2-7, with D tentatively TRBD1 or TRBD2 (8 bases each). V shed 6 bases and J shed 3 bases, with 27 bases lying between them. The CDR3 is 18 residues long. Germline-derived CDR1 and CDR2 are MDHEN and SYDVKM. The CDR3 coding sequence is TGTGCCAGCAGCCTACTCCGGACAGGGAGTCTAGCGGGCTACGAGCAGTACTTC. It is translated as CASSLLRTGSLAGYEQYF. Full variable domain (outside the CDR3, taken from reference TRBV28 and TRBJ2-7): DVKVTQSSRYLVKRTGEKVFLECVQDMDHENMFWYRQDPGLGLRLIYFSYDVKMKEKGDIPEGYSVSREKKERFSLILESASTNQTSMYLCASSLLRTGSLAGYEQYFGPGTRLTVT.